This T cell receptor beta chain was recovered during a study of cytomegalovirus exposure and HLA in healthy donors. Study findings and constraints: TCR beta V- and J-gene trimming, according to a later analysis, was linked to a missense DCLRE1C variant. Over 15,000 TCR beta sequences were associated with HLA alleles at 0.05 false discovery rate in a later analysis. Indistinguishability led to the exclusion of some V segments, TRBV6-2 and TRBV6-3 included. Reports indicate that TCR beta sequences accurately predicted the HLA-A and HLA-B alleles of most subjects.

As for this clone: The antigen remains unidentified.

This PCR relied on a set of 60 Vbeta primers and 13 Jbeta primers. Profiled with immunoSEQ multiplex PCR; TCRdb holds only in-frame clones, not every one. Of approximately 110,000 clones detected, around 73% appear once; the ten largest clones hold nearly 8.5%. From germline, CDR1 is SGHKS and CDR2 YYEKEE (reference sequence). V lost 3 bases, J lost 7 bases, and 10 bases stayed unmatched. The CDR3 contains 16 residues. The sequenced sample was PBMCs. The chain combines TRBV5-5 with TRBJ1-6; 7 positions match TRBD1. The TCR sequence derives from a woman in her 40s in good health and CMV-seropositive. The CDR3 region has the DNA TGTGCCAGCAGCTACCGAGGGACAGTGACAAATTCACCCCTCCACTTT. Translating gives CASSYRGTVTNSPLHF.